These 10 T cell receptor beta chains came from one sample sequenced in a study of shared clonotypes between healthy human individuals. Clones were read by immunoSEQ multiplex PCR, and TCRdb kept only the in-frame ones, dropping some. Here the sample spans 2 million to 2.5 million clones, more than 85% being singletons. What was sequenced was naive CD4+ T cells from PBMCs. The subset was: CD45RA+ positively selected. The receptors originated from a man aged 18 to 30 in good health. Some clones in this sample may be carry-over from other donors' samples.

Notes on this clone: Other nucleotide sequences in the sample specify the same CDR3. The chain carries TRBV7-8 and TRBJ1-1; D call uncertain. In germline, CDR1 is SGHVS, CDR2 FQNEAQ. The CDR3 has 13 amino acids. V was cut by 1 base and J by 1 base, with 4 bases left in between. The CDR3, as DNA: TGTGCCAGCAGCTTAGGTCGGAACACTGAAGCTTTCTTT. Its translation is CASSLGRNTEAFF.

The chain couples TRBV29-1 to TRBJ1-5, with D maybe TRBD1 (6 bases). V was trimmed by 7 bases and J by 3 bases, leaving 13 bases between them. CDR1 is SQVTM and CDR2 is ANQGSEA in the germline V gene. This CDR3 contains 13 residues. CDR3 protein: CSAGGPNNQPQHF. The DNA for the CDR3 is TGCAGCGCCGGGGGGCCCAACAATCAGCCCCAGCATTTT.

The CDR3 protein is CASSAPDSNYGYTF. The CDR3 nucleotides read TGCGCCAGCAGCGCCCCAGATTCTAACTATGGCTACACCTTC. The gene calls are TRBV5-1 and TRBJ1-2; D gene uncertain. Germline V gene lookup returns CDR1 SGHRS and CDR2 YFSETQ. CDR3 length equals 14 residues. V was clipped by 4 bases and J by 0 bases, with 10 bases between them.

Of note for this clone: Other DNA sequences from this sample encode an identical CDR3 as well. The rearrangement joins TRBV7-6 to TRBJ1-2; D is unclear. The germline V gene encodes CDR1 SGHVS and CDR2 FNYEAQ. V shed 5 bases and J shed 4 bases, with 11 bases lying between them. The length of the CDR3 is 13 residues. The CDR3, as DNA: TGTGCCAGCAGCCTGAACGGCACCTATGGCTACACCTTC. It encodes CASSLNGTYGYTF.

The V and J genes are TRBV5-1 and TRBJ1-5; D is undetermined. V was clipped by 2 bases and J by 2 bases, with 14 bases between them. From germline, CDR1 is SGHRS and CDR2 YFSETQ. The CDR3 contains 16 residues. The CDR3 bases are TGCGCCAGCAGCTTTGGGCTAGGGTCGGGCAATCAGCCCCAGCATTTT. Protein sequence: CASSFGLGSGNQPQHF.

The chain employs TRBV28 and TRBJ2-7; 9 positions agree with TRBD1. V was pared by 7 bases and J by 6 bases, with 4 bases of the junction left unmatched. Germline V lookup: CDR1 MDHEN, CDR2 SYDVKM. This CDR3 comprises 12 residues. CDR3 nucleotide sequence: TGTGCCAGCACCGAGGACAGGGGCGAGCAGTACTTC. Translation: CASTEDRGEQYF.

This sequence joins TRBV28 and TRBJ1-4, with D maybe TRBD1 (6 bases). V dropped 5 bases and J dropped 17 bases, with 27 bases sitting between them. Germline V CDR1 and CDR2: MDHEN, SYDVKM. The CDR3 sequence is 15 residues long. CDR3 bases: TGTGCCAGCAGTCCCGAGGGGGTGGGAGGCAGAACCCTTTTTTTT. Translated, it gives CASSPEGVGGRTLFF. Using reference TRBV28 and TRBJ1-4 for the parts outside the CDR3, the full variable domain is DVKVTQSSRYLVKRTGEKVFLECVQDMDHENMFWYRQDPGLGLRLIYFSYDVKMKEKGDIPEGYSVSREKKERFSLILESASTNQTSMYLCASSPEGVGGRTLFFGSGTQLSVL.

The V and J genes are TRBV6-1 and TRBJ1-6; D is undetermined. Deletions cut 2 bases from V and 10 bases from J, with 12 bases between. The germline CDR1 and CDR2 sequences are MNHNS and SASEGT. The CDR3 has 14 amino acids. The CDR3 loop reads CASSETGLGSPLHF. The CDR3 DNA follows: TGTGCCAGCAGTGAAACCGGATTAGGGTCACCCCTCCACTTT.

CDR3 in DNA: TGTGCCAGCAGCCAAGGAGGTGGCCAGGGCGGCAATCAGCCCCAGCATTTT. Amino acids: CASSQGGGQGGNQPQHF. The chain carries TRBV4-2 and TRBJ1-5; tentative D call: TRBD1 (5 bases). From germline, CDR1 is LGHNA and CDR2 YNFKEQ. The V end lost 1 base, the J end lost 2 bases, and 15 bases lay between the germline ends. The CDR3 covers 17 residues.

The CDR3 DNA sequence: TGCAGCGTTGAAGGGAGGCAGTACACTGAAGCTTTCTTT. It specifies CSVEGRQYTEAFF. The V gene is TRBV29-1, the J gene TRBJ1-1; D gene uncertain. V was clipped by 1 base and J by 3 bases, with 9 bases between them. This CDR3 contains 13 residues. In germline, CDR1 is SQVTM, CDR2 ANQGSEA. Full variable domain (rest looked up from reference TRBV29-1 and TRBJ1-1): SAVISQKPSRDICQRGTSLTIQCQVDSQVTMMFWYRQQPGQSLTLIATANQGSEATYESGFVIDKFPISRPNLTFSTLTVSNMSPEDSSIYLCSVEGRQYTEAFFGQGTRLTVV.